Below are 32 T cell receptor beta chains sequenced from a single sample in a study of identical twins. TCRdb reprocessed the 5' RACE reads with MiXCR, giving one entry per CDR3 protein. The sample yields 210,000 or so distinct CDR3 sequences, about 7.5% seen once. The sample also formed part of further work on yellow fever vaccine responses in identical twins.

Sequencing was carried out using memory (CD45RO+) T cells sorted from blood. These receptor sequences come from a woman under 30 in good health.

The chain couples TRBV29-1 to TRBJ1-2; D unclear. This CDR3 is 11 amino acids long. The V gene's germline CDR1 is SQVTM and CDR2 ANQGSEA. Between the trimmed V and J ends, which lost 6 bases and 5 bases, there was a span of 10 bases. The CDR3: CSVGGPYGYTF. The CDR3 DNA sequence: TGCAGCGTGGGAGGTCCTTATGGCTACACCTTC.

This clonotype was observed at least ten times. DNA for the CDR3: TGCAGTGCCAAAGGACTAGCGGGAGTTGCCTCCTACGAGCAGTACTTC. Its translation is CSAKGLAGVASYEQYF. The V call is TRBV20-1, the J call TRBJ2-7, with 13 nucleotides matching TRBD2. This CDR3 has 16 amino acids. CDR1 is DFQATT and CDR2 is SNEGSKA in the germline V gene (reference sequence). Trimming took 6 bases from V and 0 from J; bases not matched to a gene: 8.

This clonotype was observed many times. The V and J genes are TRBV7-9 and TRBJ1-2; a possible D gene is TRBD1 (6 bases). The CDR3 is 14 residues long. Trimming shortened V by 1 base and J by 1 base, and 7 bases separated the two germline ends. The germline V gene has CDR1 SEHNR and CDR2 FQNEAQ (reference sequence). As DNA, the CDR3 is TGTGCCAGCAGCTTAGAAGGGGGTAACTATGGCTACACCTTC. Its protein is CASSLEGGNYGYTF.

This clonotype was detected only a few times. The V and J genes are TRBV7-9 and TRBJ2-4; 9 bases agree with TRBD2. This CDR3 is built from 16 residues. J gave up 4 bases and V 6 bases, and 10 bases lay outside the gene matches. Germline assignment: CDR1 SEHNR and CDR2 FQNEAQ (reference sequence). In nucleotides, the CDR3 is TGTGCCAGCAGGGCTAGCGGGGCGCCCGATAAAAACATTCAGTACTTC. This encodes CASRASGAPDKNIQYF.

The table lists this clonotype with a few counts. The chain carries TRBV28 and TRBJ2-7; D call uncertain. CDR3 size: 13 residues. The V end was cut by 6 bases, the J end by 0 bases, with 9 bases between. Germline lookup yields CDR1 MDHEN and CDR2 SYDVKM. In DNA, the CDR3 is TGTGCCAGCAGGGGCCTGGTCTCCTACGAGCAGTACTTC. The encoded protein is CASRGLVSYEQYF.

The chain has TRBV6-1 and TRBJ2-3; perhaps D is TRBD1 or TRBD2 (6 bases each). This CDR3 comprises 15 residues. From germline, CDR1 is MNHNS and CDR2 SASEGT. V gave up 5 bases and J gave up 0 bases, with 12 bases separating them. The CDR3 spells CASSITGASTDTQYF. CDR3 DNA sequence: TGTGCCAGCAGTATTACGGGGGCTAGCACAGATACGCAGTATTTT.

Ten or more counts support this clonotype. The chain couples TRBV5-1 to TRBJ2-7, with D possibly TRBD1 on 6 matching bases. CDR3 length: 15 amino acids. Trimming shortened V by 0 bases and J by 0 bases, and 10 bases separated the two germline ends. Germline CDR1 SGHRS, CDR2 YFSETQ. CDR3 coding DNA: TGCGCCAGCAGCTTGGTCGGGACACTCTCCTACGAGCAGTACTTC. Protein: CASSLVGTLSYEQYF.

This clonotype was detected ten times or more. The chain has TRBV24-1 and TRBJ2-2; 8 bases agree with TRBD1. Germline-derived CDR1 and CDR2 are KGHDR and SFDVKD. J gave up 1 base and V 4 bases, and 4 bases lay outside the gene matches. This CDR3 is 16 amino acids long. The CDR3 region has the DNA TGTGCCACCAGTGACACCGGGACAGGGAACACCGGGGAGCTGTTTTTT. Translated: CATSDTGTGNTGELFF.

V gene TRBV4-2 combines with J gene TRBJ2-1; the match to TRBD2 covers 9 bases. CDR3 length: 20 residues. Germline CDR1 is LGHNA and CDR2 is YNFKEQ. Losses at the gene ends were 3 bases for V and 0 bases for J; bases not matched to a gene: 15. The CDR3: CASSHTGTSGPGSSYNEQFF. CDR3 bases: TGTGCCAGCAGCCATACAGGTACTAGCGGGCCGGGAAGCTCCTACAATGAGCAGTTCTTC.

This clonotype has at least ten counts. The chain combines TRBV6-2 or TRBV6-3 with TRBJ2-7, with 15 nucleotides matching TRBD2. The V and J ends lost 6 bases and 3 bases, in that order; junction bases with no gene match: 3. This CDR3 region has 15 residues. Germline V gene sequence: CDR1 MNHEY, CDR2 SVGEGT. CDR3 DNA: TGTGCCAGCAGCCAGGGACTAGCGGGAGGCTACGAGCAGTACTTC. It is translated as CASSQGLAGGYEQYF.

This chain connects TRBV5-1 to TRBJ2-3, with D possibly called TRBD1 or TRBD2 (5 bases each). The germline V gene encodes CDR1 SGHRS and CDR2 YFSETQ. V lost 0 bases and J lost 3, with 17 bases in between. CDR3 length equals 17 residues. CDR3 bases: TGCGCCAGCAGCTTGGACCCCGGGACCCGGGGAACAGATACGCAGTATTTT. It specifies CASSLDPGTRGTDTQYF.

Relative to its sample, this clonotype is medium-sized (0.01 to 0.1%). This chain's CDR3 is CSASKGVGELFF. The CDR3 coding sequence is TGCAGTGCTAGTAAAGGGGTCGGGGAGCTGTTTTTT. The chain couples TRBV20-1 to TRBJ2-2; D possibly corresponds to TRBD1 (5 bases). Germline V gene data show CDR1 as DFQATT and CDR2 as SNEGSKA (reference sequence). CDR3 length equals 12 residues. The V gene lost 3 bases and the J gene lost 7 bases, with 9 bases spanning the gap.

Only a few counts were recorded for this clonotype. The V gene is TRBV11-1, the J gene TRBJ2-7; 12 nucleotides align to TRBD1. The trim removed 7 bases at V and 7 bases at J, leaving 8 bases unmatched. The CDR3 runs to 14 residues. CDR1 and CDR2 (germline): SGHAT, FQDESV (reference sequence). The CDR3 spells CASTSRDRGREQYF. Written as DNA, the CDR3 is TGTGCCAGCACCTCCCGGGACAGGGGGCGAGAGCAGTACTTC.

This clonotype was found many times. The chain employs TRBV4-1 and TRBJ2-3, with D perhaps matching TRBD1 (5 bases). Germline CDR1 and CDR2: MGHRA and YSYEKL. This CDR3 is built from 17 residues. The V end lost 1 base, the J end lost 0 bases, and 14 bases lay between the germline ends. CDR3 region: CASSQVFTGASTDTQYF. In DNA form, the CDR3 reads TGCGCCAGCAGCCAAGTCTTTACAGGCGCTAGCACAGATACGCAGTATTTT.

This clonotype was counted ten times or more. This chain joins TRBV11-2 and TRBJ2-1; perhaps TRBD1 as D (6 bases). The CDR3 runs 16 residues. V lost 1 base, J lost 2 bases, and 12 bases lay in between. Germline lookup yields CDR1 SGHAT and CDR2 FQNNGV. CDR3 sequence reads: CASSLGSGGPYNEQFF. The CDR3 nucleotides read TGTGCCAGCAGCTTAGGGAGTGGGGGCCCCTACAATGAGCAGTTCTTC.

This clonotype was observed at least ten times. The rearrangement uses TRBV20-1 and TRBJ2-1, with D uncertain. CDR1 and CDR2 (germline): DFQATT, SNEGSKA (reference sequence). The length of the CDR3 is 13 residues. V lost 1 base to trimming and J lost 8 bases, with 12 bases between them. CDR3 sequence: CSARGAPGDEQFF. The CDR3 nucleotides read TGCAGTGCTAGAGGGGCACCGGGTGATGAGCAGTTCTTC.

This clonotype turned up a few times. A junction end diverges from the germline sequence, so it may reflect a read error. The CDR3 sequence: CACSLVQRDHGEQYF. In nucleotides, the CDR3 is TGTGCCTGCAGCTTAGTCCAACGGGACCATGGGGAGCAGTACTTC. The chain carries TRBV7-9 and TRBJ2-7; D may match TRBD1 or TRBD2 (5 bases each). The V gene's germline CDR1 is SEHNR and CDR2 FQNEAQ (reference sequence). The CDR3 consists of 15 residues.

This clonotype was counted only a few times. The rearrangement joins TRBV6-1 to TRBJ2-7, with D unresolved. The germline V gene has CDR1 MNHNS and CDR2 SASEGT. V was cut by 6 bases and J by 4 bases, with 16 bases left in between. The length of the CDR3 is 14 residues. The CDR3 sequence is CASSPRLRAYEQYF. The CDR3 DNA reads TGTGCCAGCAGCCCCCGGTTACGGGCTTACGAGCAGTACTTC.

Many counts were recorded for this clonotype. The genes are TRBV20-1 and TRBJ2-4, with unresolved D. Germline CDR1 DFQATT, CDR2 SNEGSKA (reference sequence). The CDR3 extends over 16 amino acids. Trimming took off 3 bases at V and 1 base at J, with 16 bases between the two ends. The DNA for the CDR3 is TGCAGTGCTAGCCCCGCGGCCGCCTGGGCCAAAAACATTCAGTACTTC. Amino acid sequence: CSASPAAAWAKNIQYF.

This clonotype was counted at least ten times. The rearrangement links TRBV7-9 to TRBJ2-3; TRBD1 matches at 10 bases. CDR3 length: 16 residues. CDR1 is SEHNR, CDR2 FQNEAQ, per germline (reference sequence). Trimming cost V 1 base and J 3 bases; bases outside gene matches: 4. The CDR3 here is CASSLVDRGLTDTQYF. In DNA form, the CDR3 reads TGTGCCAGCAGCTTAGTCGACAGGGGGCTAACAGATACGCAGTATTTT.

This clonotype was counted only a few times. The chain employs TRBV12-3 or TRBV12-4 and TRBJ2-5; D gene ambiguous. Trimming removed 6 bases from V and 2 bases from J, with 10 bases in between. This CDR3 spans 13 amino acids. CDR3 nucleotide sequence: TGTGCCAGCAGACGAAGTGGACAAGAGACCCAGTACTTC. It is translated as CASRRSGQETQYF.

This clonotype was seen repeatedly, ten times or more. This sequence joins TRBV6-1 and TRBJ1-2; possibly TRBD1 for D (6 bases). The CDR3 is 16 residues long. Germline CDR1 and CDR2: MNHNS and SASEGT. The V and J ends lost 10 bases and 8 bases respectively, with 29 bases between them. The CDR3 loop reads CATQGPTGSGMRGYTF. The CDR3 region has the DNA TGTGCCACCCAGGGGCCGACGGGGAGCGGCATGCGAGGCTACACCTTC.

The rearrangement uses TRBV9 and TRBJ2-2; no clear D. V was trimmed by 1 base and J by 4 bases, leaving 14 bases between them. Germline V CDR1 and CDR2: SGDLS, YYNGEE. The CDR3 totals 16 residues. The CDR3 coding sequence is TGTGCCAGCAGCGTAATGACCAGCCAGAGCACCGGGGAGCTGTTTTTT. As protein: CASSVMTSQSTGELFF.

There are many counts of this clonotype. J is TRBJ2-7 and V is TRBV12-3 or TRBV12-4; TRBD1 matches 7 bases. Trimming at V came to 6 bases and at J to 4 bases, leaving 9 bases not matched to a gene. The CDR3 has 14 amino acids. DNA for the CDR3: TGTGCCAGCAGCCTCCGGGACAGTCAGTACGAGCAGTACTTC. This gives the protein CASSLRDSQYEQYF.

The gene calls are TRBV5-5 and TRBJ2-1; 9 bases align to TRBD1. Trimming cost V 4 bases and J 5 bases; bases outside gene matches: 7. Per germline, CDR1 SGHKS and CDR2 YYEKEE (reference sequence). The CDR3 is 15 residues long. CDR3 amino acids: CASSPWDRENNEQFF. The CDR3 DNA reads as TGTGCCAGCAGCCCGTGGGACAGGGAAAACAATGAGCAGTTCTTC.

A few counts support this clonotype. J is TRBJ2-7 and V is TRBV5-1; D is possibly TRBD2 (6 bases). The CDR3 covers 14 residues. V was shortened by 4 bases and J by 0 bases, with 11 bases between the two germline ends. CDR1 is SGHRS, CDR2 YFSETQ, per germline. Here the CDR3 reads CASSQGLNSYEQYF. CDR3 nucleotide sequence: TGCGCCAGCAGCCAGGGACTCAACTCCTACGAGCAGTACTTC.

Ten or more counts support this clonotype. This chain joins TRBV28 and TRBJ2-7; 11 nucleotides line up with TRBD2. The trim removed 1 base at V and 5 bases at J, leaving 7 bases unmatched. This CDR3 is built from 16 residues. Germline CDR1 reads MDHEN; CDR2 reads SYDVKM. The CDR3 bases are TGTGCCAGCAGTTTATTGATAGCGGGAGGGCCCCACGAGCAGTACTTC. Amino acids: CASSLLIAGGPHEQYF.

This clonotype was seen a handful of times. The V and J genes are TRBV12-3 or TRBV12-4 and TRBJ1-2; TRBD1 matches at 8 bases. This CDR3 spans 14 amino acids. The V segment lost 2 bases and the J segment 9 bases; nucleotides outside the gene matches: 8. DNA for the CDR3: TGTGCCAGCAGTTTAATTCGGGACAGGTTAAGCTACACCTTC. This encodes CASSLIRDRLSYTF.

The chain combines TRBV7-9 with TRBJ2-5, with TRBD2 matching 10 bases. This CDR3 contains 14 residues. J was trimmed by 4 bases and V by 5 bases; bases with no gene match: 4. Germline CDR1 reads SEHNR; CDR2 reads FQNEAQ (reference sequence). The CDR3 spells CASSTRLAGETQYF. In DNA form, the CDR3 reads TGTGCCAGCAGCACCAGACTAGCGGGAGAGACCCAGTACTTC.

The chain couples TRBV18 to TRBJ2-5, with TRBD1 as a possible D gene (5 bases). This CDR3 is built from 15 residues. Trimming cost V 6 bases and J 2 bases, with 16 bases left between them. Germline CDR1 KGHSH, CDR2 LQKENI. CDR3 residues: CASSGWGDSQETQYF. The CDR3 DNA sequence: TGTGCCAGCTCGGGATGGGGTGACAGTCAAGAGACCCAGTACTTC. Variable domain in full (rest from reference TRBV18 and TRBJ2-5): NAGVMQNPRHLVRRRGQEARLRCSPMKGHSHVYWYRQLPEEGLKFMVYLQKENIIDESGMPKERFSAEFPKEGPSILRIQQVVRGDSAAYFCASSGWGDSQETQYFGPGTRLLVL.

V usage is TRBV20-1 and J usage is TRBJ1-2, with a possible D match to TRBD1 (6 bases). This CDR3 contains 14 residues. Germline CDR1 and CDR2: DFQATT and SNEGSKA (reference sequence). The V gene lost 1 base and the J gene lost 3 bases, with 12 bases spanning the gap. This CDR3 reads CSARGQGQDYGYTF. The DNA of the CDR3 is TGCAGTGCTAGAGGGCAGGGGCAGGACTATGGCTACACCTTC.

The chain is built from TRBV7-2 and TRBJ2-7, with no clear D. Germline CDR1 SGHTA, CDR2 FQGNSA. This CDR3 is built from 12 residues. Trimming pared 6 bases from V and 6 bases from J, leaving 12 bases between. The CDR3, as DNA: TGTGCCAGCAGTATTAACAAGGGCGAGCAGTACTTC. Protein: CASSINKGEQYF. Complete variable domain (other parts from reference TRBV7-2 and TRBJ2-7): GAGVSQSPSNKVTEKGKDVELRCDPISGHTALYWYRQSLGQGLEFLIYFQGNSAPDKSGLPSDRFSAERTGGSVSTLTIQRTQQEDSAVYLCASSINKGEQYFGPGTRLTVT.